A single sample gave rise to the 16 T cell receptor beta chains below, sequenced in a study of shared clonotypes between healthy human individuals. Libraries were prepared by immunoSEQ multiplex PCR; TCRdb keeps only in-frame clonotypes and omits some of them. The table lists around 1.9 million clones, about 93% of them singletons. The naive CD8 population came from CD45RO-negative cells selected for CCR7, without terminally differentiated effector memory CD45RA+ cells. Sequenced: naive CD8+ T cells from PBMCs. The receptors originated from a man aged 18 to 29 in good health. Some clones in this sample may be carry-over from other donors' samples.

The rearrangement links TRBV7-9 to TRBJ1-1; D call uncertain. The CDR3 extends over 16 amino acids. The germline V and J ends were trimmed by 8 bases and 1 base, with 20 bases remaining between them. Germline V gene data show CDR1 as SEHNR and CDR2 as FQNEAQ (reference sequence). This CDR3 is CASGSREGPENTEAFF. The CDR3 nucleotides read TGTGCCAGCGGATCGAGGGAAGGGCCCGAGAACACTGAAGCTTTCTTT.

This rearrangement joins TRBV11-2 to TRBJ2-1; TRBD2 matches at 10 bases. The CDR3 is 18 residues long. The V gene's germline CDR1 is SGHAT and CDR2 FQNNGV. V was clipped by 5 bases and J by 6 bases; unmatched bases: 16. The CDR3 sequence: CASSPRGGTSGNPNEQFF. The CDR3, as DNA: TGTGCCAGCAGCCCGAGGGGAGGAACTAGCGGGAACCCCAATGAGCAGTTCTTC.

J is TRBJ2-1 and V is TRBV10-3, with 8 nucleotides matching TRBD1. J lost 4 bases, V lost 3 bases, and 14 bases had no gene match. The CDR3 contains 18 residues. Germline V gene lookup returns CDR1 ENHRY and CDR2 SYGVKD. The CDR3 loop is CAISDPGQGSLLYNEQFF. CDR3 nucleotides: TGTGCCATCAGTGATCCCGGACAGGGATCCCTCTTATACAATGAGCAGTTCTTC.

This chain joins TRBV11-2 and TRBJ2-1; D gene uncertain. Germline assignment: CDR1 SGHAT and CDR2 FQNNGV. This CDR3 region has 16 residues. Trimming removed 1 base at V and 0 bases at J, with 10 bases between. The CDR3 DNA is TGTGCCAGCAGCTTAGGCCGAGCGAGCTCCTACAATGAGCAGTTCTTC. Protein: CASSLGRASSYNEQFF.

The genes are TRBV27 and TRBJ2-7; 9 bases are shared with TRBD1. The V segment lost 3 bases and the J segment 2 bases; nucleotides outside the gene matches: 5. This CDR3 contains 15 residues. Germline assignment: CDR1 MNHEY and CDR2 SMNVEV (reference sequence). The CDR3 sequence is CASSFLGQGAYEQYF. DNA for the CDR3: TGTGCCAGCAGTTTTCTGGGACAGGGAGCCTACGAGCAGTACTTC.

The count of this clone is one. The rearrangement joins TRBV7-9 to TRBJ2-7; tentative D call: TRBD1 (5 bases). The CDR3 loop spans 14 amino acids. The V end was cut by 1 base, the J end by 2 bases, with 9 bases between. Germline CDR1 is SEHNR and CDR2 is FQNEAQ (reference sequence). DNA of the CDR3: TGTGCCAGCAGCTTAGGCAGGGCGACCTACGAGCAGTACTTC. It yields the protein CASSLGRATYEQYF.

This CDR3 is CVTHASGIGNEQFF. In nucleotides, the CDR3 is TGTGTCACTCACGCTAGCGGGATCGGAAATGAGCAGTTCTTC. The chain uses TRBV10-3 and TRBJ2-1, with 9 nucleotides matching TRBD2. The CDR3 loop spans 14 amino acids. Looked up from germline, CDR1 is ENHRY and CDR2 is SYGVKD.

This clone was seen a handful of times. Other DNA sequences of this sample code for an identical CDR3. V gene TRBV19 combines with J gene TRBJ2-1; D is undetermined. Germline-derived CDR1 and CDR2 are LNHDA and SQIVND (reference sequence). The CDR3 spans 13 residues. Between the trimmed V and J ends, which lost 3 bases and 0 bases, there was a span of 3 bases. The CDR3 reads CASSISSYNEQFF. In DNA form, the CDR3 reads TGTGCCAGTAGTATTTCCTCCTACAATGAGCAGTTCTTC.

The V gene is TRBV4-2, the J gene TRBJ2-7; D is uncertain. CDR3 length: 16 amino acids. Germline V gene sequence: CDR1 LGHNA, CDR2 YNFKEQ. Trimming removed 3 bases from V and 2 bases from J, with 17 bases in between. CDR3 loop: CASSHPLGPTAYEQYF. For the CDR3, the DNA is TGTGCCAGCAGCCACCCACTCGGCCCCACGGCCTACGAGCAGTACTTC.

This CDR3 is CASSTGLAGVSETQYF. CDR3 DNA sequence: TGTGCCAGCAGCACCGGACTAGCGGGAGTGAGTGAGACCCAGTACTTC. The J gene is TRBJ2-5, the V gene TRBV7-6; 13 positions agree with TRBD2. With V trimmed by 5 bases and J by 5 bases, 8 bases remained unmatched. Germline V gene data show CDR1 as SGHVS and CDR2 as FNYEAQ. This CDR3 has 16 residues.

V usage is TRBV19 and J usage is TRBJ2-7, with a possible D match to TRBD2 (6 bases). This CDR3 is 15 amino acids long. CDR1 and CDR2 (germline): LNHDA, SQIVND (reference sequence). V lost 0 bases and J 2 bases, leaving 11 bases between the germline ends. In DNA, the CDR3 is TGTGCCAGTAGTATAGATCGGGGGACGCCCTACGAGCAGTACTTC. This gives the protein CASSIDRGTPYEQYF.

The chain employs TRBV29-1 and TRBJ1-2; D not resolved. The germline V and J ends were trimmed by 6 bases and 5 bases, with 22 bases remaining between them. CDR3 length: 15 amino acids. Germline assignment: CDR1 SQVTM and CDR2 ANQGSEA. Written as DNA, the CDR3 is TGCAGCGTAGCTCCGGGCCTCCCTCTTGTTTATGGCTACACCTTC. Translation gives CSVAPGLPLVYGYTF.

This clone was found once. V usage is TRBV15 and J usage is TRBJ1-4; no clear D. Germline V gene data show CDR1 as LNHNV and CDR2 as YYDKDF (reference sequence). V was trimmed by 0 bases and J by 11 bases, leaving 13 bases between them. CDR3 length equals 14 residues. In nucleotides, the CDR3 is TGTGCCACCAGCAGAGATGGGTACCGAGAGAAACTGTTTTTT. Translation gives CATSRDGYREKLFF.

The chain is built from TRBV11-2 and TRBJ2-7, with 8 positions matching TRBD2. The germline V gene encodes CDR1 SGHAT and CDR2 FQNNGV. The CDR3 totals 14 residues. The J segment lost 4 bases and the V segment lost 10 bases, leaving 12 bases of the junction unmatched. The CDR3 reads CATGRRGRTYEQYF. The CDR3 DNA reads TGTGCCACTGGGAGGCGCGGGAGGACTTACGAGCAGTACTTC.

V usage is TRBV11-3 and J usage is TRBJ1-4, with TRBD1 identical over 7 bases. The ends lost 2 bases at V and 8 bases at J; junction bases unmatched: 11. The CDR3 has 16 amino acids. Germline CDR1 is SGHNT and CDR2 is YENEEA. The CDR3 is CASSLTNKGAGEKLFF. DNA for the CDR3: TGTGCCAGCAGCTTAACCAACAAGGGGGCGGGGGAAAAACTGTTTTTT. Variable domain in full (rest from reference TRBV11-3 and TRBJ1-4): EAGVVQSPRYKIIEKKQPVAFWCNPISGHNTLYWYLQNLGQGPELLIRYENEEAVDDSQLPKDRFSAERLKGVDSTLKIQPAELGDSAVYLCASSLTNKGAGEKLFFGSGTQLSVL.

The chain combines TRBV7-9 with TRBJ2-7; no reliable D call. The germline CDR1 and CDR2 sequences are SEHNR and FQNEAQ (reference sequence). V was clipped by 5 bases and J by 0 bases, with 11 bases between them. There are 14 residues in the CDR3. CDR3 in amino acids: CASSPDIYSYEQYF. The CDR3 DNA sequence: TGTGCCAGCAGCCCAGACATTTACTCCTACGAGCAGTACTTC.